The 27 T cell receptor beta chains below come from one sample, sequenced in a study of regulatory T cells in long-lasting Graves disease (dated by TCRdb to about 2021). The library was obtained by multiplex PCR. Sequencing was performed on an Illumina HiSeq 4000. TCR beta libraries were built with iRepertoire HTBI primers and Arm-PCR amplification of CDR3 regions. Starting from the raw public reads, TCRdb applied fastp trimming at Q25, assembled clones with MiXCR and retained in-frame beta chains. CDR3 protein sequences are deduplicated, and each keeps its most common genes and DNA. Across this sample there are 350,000 to 500,000 distinct CDR3 sequences, with about 16% seen only once. Under 30% of the sample goes to the ten largest clones. In light of the paper, this sample's time point label describes: newly diagnosed GD, antithyroid drugs for less than 3 months. For both TCR sequencing and RNA sequencing, RNA was extracted from PBMCs in TRIzol.

The same data also went into a second study, on T cells in Graves' hyperthyroidism and ophthalmopathy.

Sequenced here: peripheral blood mononuclear cells (PBMCs), sampled at new diagnosis, from a patient treated with antithyroid drugs. The receptors come from a woman between 18 and 29 years old with Graves disease. Donor details come from another sample of the same person, matched by shared clones.

This clonotype was seen at least ten times. This chain uses TRBV5-1 with TRBJ2-1, with 13 bases fitting TRBD2. Trimming took 3 bases from V and 6 from J; bases not matched to a gene: 3. CDR3 size: 15 residues. Germline V gene data show CDR1 as SGHRS and CDR2 as YFSETQ. The CDR3 DNA sequence: TGCGCCAGCAGCTCGGGACTAGCGGGACCCAATGAGCAGTTCTTC. It is translated as CASSSGLAGPNEQFF.

DNA of the CDR3: TGCAGCGTCCCCTCGGGGCCCAATGAGCAGTTCTTC. This translates into CSVPSGPNEQFF. The chain couples TRBV29-1 to TRBJ2-1; D is perhaps TRBD1 or TRBD2 (5 bases each). The V gene lost 6 bases and the J gene lost 6 bases, with 12 bases spanning the gap. The CDR3 totals 12 residues. CDR1 SQVTM and CDR2 ANQGSEA come from the germline V gene.

There are many counts of this clonotype. The CDR3 region is CATSDPRGRTDIQYF. Written as DNA, the CDR3 is TGTGCCACCAGTGACCCCCGGGGCAGGACAGACATTCAGTACTTC. The V call is TRBV24-1, the J call TRBJ2-4, with D perhaps TRBD1 (6 bases). Germline V CDR1 and CDR2: KGHDR, SFDVKD. This CDR3 is 15 amino acids long. Trimming shortened V by 4 bases and J by 8 bases, and 17 bases separated the two germline ends.

The chain combines TRBV19 with TRBJ2-6; D remains unclear. Between the trimmed V and J ends, which lost 1 base and 0 bases, there was a span of 13 bases. Germline lookup yields CDR1 LNHDA and CDR2 SQIVND (reference sequence). The CDR3 sequence is 18 residues long. The CDR3 loop is CASSIVGSPLSGANVLTF. CDR3 DNA: TGTGCCAGTAGTATAGTTGGCAGCCCGCTCTCTGGGGCCAACGTCCTGACTTTC.

The sample holds a few counts of this clonotype. The rearrangement uses TRBV19 and TRBJ2-7; 8 bases match TRBD1. V gave up 5 bases and J gave up 2 bases; unmatched junction bases: 8. The CDR3 extends over 15 amino acids. From germline, CDR1 is LNHDA and CDR2 SQIVND (reference sequence). The CDR3 sequence is CASSGTQGGTYEQYF. CDR3 in DNA: TGTGCCAGTAGTGGGACACAGGGGGGAACCTACGAGCAGTACTTC.

This clonotype has more than one count but fewer than ten. The chain has TRBV18 and TRBJ2-7, with D possibly TRBD2 on 6 matching bases. Germline CDR1 and CDR2: KGHSH and LQKENI. The CDR3 loop spans 16 amino acids. Trimming stripped 6 bases from V and 0 bases from J, with 18 bases between. CDR3 nucleotides: TGTGCCAGCTCTTCCTTTCCGGGAGACCTCTCCTACGAGCAGTACTTC. Amino acids: CASSSFPGDLSYEQYF.

This clonotype has at least ten counts. The chain employs TRBV12-3 or TRBV12-4 and TRBJ2-1; the D is unclear. This CDR3 has 15 residues. V gave up 7 bases and J gave up 9 bases, with 22 bases separating them. This CDR3 is CASNPIGYRATEQFF. The CDR3 nucleotides are TGTGCCAGCAACCCTATAGGGTACCGGGCTACTGAGCAGTTCTTC.

This clonotype was observed a handful of times. V and J are TRBV7-9 and TRBJ1-1; no clear D. This CDR3 region has 14 residues. The germline V gene has CDR1 SEHNR and CDR2 FQNEAQ (reference sequence). Between the trimmed V and J ends, which lost 3 bases and 6 bases, there was a span of 14 bases. CDR3 coding DNA: TGTGCCAGCAGCTTTGGCGGTCTTAGGGCTGAAGCTTTCTTT. Protein product: CASSFGGLRAEAFF.

Only a few counts were recorded for this clonotype. The chain combines TRBV20-1 with TRBJ2-7, with 13 bases fitting TRBD2. This CDR3 is built from 18 residues. Germline CDR1 is DFQATT and CDR2 is SNEGSKA (reference sequence). The J segment lost 1 base and the V segment lost 6 bases, leaving 15 bases of the junction unmatched. CDR3 DNA sequence: TGCAGTGCCCAACCACCGGGACTAGCGGGATTCCGTTCCTACGAGCAGTACTTC. Its protein is CSAQPPGLAGFRSYEQYF.

The rearrangement uses TRBV6-1 and TRBJ2-2; D is unclear. Germline loops: CDR1 MNHNS, CDR2 SASEGT. The CDR3 extends over 15 amino acids. With 5 bases removed from V and 1 base from J, the gap between germline ends came to 11 bases. This chain's CDR3 is CASSTLSGNTGELFF. The CDR3 DNA sequence: TGTGCCAGCAGTACCCTGTCCGGGAACACCGGGGAGCTGTTTTTT.

The CDR3 sequence: CASSKGLAGGYNEQFF. DNA of the CDR3: TGTGCCAGCAGCAAGGGACTAGCGGGAGGCTACAATGAGCAGTTCTTC. This chain links TRBV5-4 with TRBJ2-1, with 15 bases lining up with TRBD2. Trimming cost V 4 bases and J 3 bases; bases outside gene matches: 2. Per the germline V gene, CDR1 is SGHNT and CDR2 is YYREEE (reference sequence). This CDR3 spans 16 amino acids.

This clonotype was recorded at least ten times. The chain recombines TRBV6-1 with TRBJ1-5, with 8 positions matching TRBD1. The CDR3 is 20 residues long. The V gene's germline CDR1 is MNHNS and CDR2 SASEGT. Losses at the gene ends were 6 bases for V and 2 bases for J; bases not matched to a gene: 21. In nucleotides, the CDR3 is TGTGCCAGCAGCCCAAACAGGGGACAGGAGGGACAAGGGCGCAATCAGCCCCAGCATTTT. This encodes CASSPNRGQEGQGRNQPQHF.

This clonotype has ten or more counts. The chain couples TRBV6-5 to TRBJ2-4; no clear D gene. Germline CDR1 reads MNHEY; CDR2 reads SVGAGI. The CDR3 extends over 13 amino acids. V lost 4 bases and J 4 bases, leaving 8 bases between the germline ends. CDR3 region: CASSFTEKNIQYF. In DNA, the CDR3 is TGTGCCAGCAGTTTCACCGAGAAAAACATTCAGTACTTC.

The chain links TRBV2 to TRBJ1-2; 7 positions agree with TRBD1. In germline, CDR1 is SNHLY, CDR2 FYNNEI. The CDR3 totals 14 residues. V dropped 3 bases and J dropped 1; count of bases not matched to a gene: 2. CDR3 loop: CASSEGDSNYGYTF. DNA of the CDR3: TGTGCCAGCAGTGAGGGGGACAGTAACTATGGCTACACCTTC.

This clonotype was counted many times. The V and J genes are TRBV7-2 and TRBJ1-1; D ambiguous. The ends were cut back, 1 base at V and 7 bases at J, with 10 bases in the middle. This CDR3 is built from 13 residues. Germline-derived CDR1 and CDR2 are SGHTA and FQGNSA. The CDR3 DNA follows: TGTGCCAGCAGCTTAGAGGCACCCAATGAAGCTTTCTTT. Translation: CASSLEAPNEAFF. Full variable domain (remainder filled in from reference TRBV7-2 and TRBJ1-1): GAGVSQSPSNKVTEKGKDVELRCDPISGHTALYWYRQSLGQGLEFLIYFQGNSAPDKSGLPSDRFSAERTGGSVSTLTIQRTQQEDSAVYLCASSLEAPNEAFFGQGTRLTVV.

This chain joins TRBV20-1 and TRBJ2-3, with TRBD2 as a possible D gene (6 bases). The germline CDR1 and CDR2 sequences are DFQATT and SNEGSKA (reference sequence). Trimming cost V 3 bases and J 4 bases, with 14 bases left between them. The CDR3 is 14 residues long. In nucleotides, the CDR3 is TGCAGTGCTAGGGGTTTCGGGGGTGCAGATACGCAGTATTTT. It translates to CSARGFGGADTQYF.

In regard to this clonotype: Just one base apart from a much larger clone, this may be a read error. The gene calls are TRBV6-2 or TRBV6-3 and TRBJ2-7; D gene unclear. Germline lookup yields CDR1 MNHEY and CDR2 SVGEGT. V was pared by 6 bases and J by 0 bases, with 12 bases between. This CDR3 has 14 amino acids. CDR3 in amino acids: CASSLAPPSYEQYF. The CDR3 bases are TGTGCCAGCAGCTTGGCTCCGCCCTCCTACGAGCAGTACTTC.

This clonotype was recorded only once. One base away lies a much larger clone, so this may be a sequencing read error. Since the CDR3 does not end with the conserved phenylalanine or tryptophan, this likely comes from a read error. The CDR3 coding sequence is TGTGCCACCAGTGATAGGGCGAATCAGCCCCAGCATTCT. This sequence encodes CATSDRANQPQHS. This sequence joins TRBV24-1 and TRBJ1-5; D not certain. Germline V gene data show CDR1 as KGHDR and CDR2 as SFDVKD. V was trimmed by 3 bases and J by 4 bases, leaving 6 bases between them. The CDR3 loop spans 13 amino acids.

This chain links TRBV6-1 with TRBJ2-1, with TRBD2 matching over 14 bases. Losses at the gene ends were 6 bases for V and 7 bases for J; bases not matched to a gene: 14. This CDR3 is built from 18 residues. From germline, CDR1 is MNHNS and CDR2 SASEGT. The CDR3 coding sequence is TGTGCCAGCAGCCAGGCGGGTGGGACTAGCGGGAGTGGAAATGAGCAGTTCTTC. Translated, it gives CASSQAGGTSGSGNEQFF.

This clonotype has more than one count but fewer than ten. J is TRBJ1-4 and V is TRBV6-1; D is uncertain. The germline gives CDR1 MNHNS, CDR2 SASEGT. With 6 bases removed from V and 4 bases from J, the gap between germline ends came to 6 bases. The CDR3 extends over 12 amino acids. In nucleotides, the CDR3 is TGTGCCAGCAGCCCAGATAATGAAAAACTGTTTTTT. Protein: CASSPDNEKLFF.

The chain employs TRBV28 and TRBJ2-5; D is unresolved. The CDR3 is made up of 12 amino acids. CDR1 is MDHEN, CDR2 SYDVKM, per germline. V was cut by 2 bases and J by 5 bases, with 6 bases left in between. CDR3 residues: CASSLVYETQYF. CDR3 coding DNA: TGTGCCAGCAGTTTAGTCTACGAGACCCAGTACTTC.

This clonotype came up many times. The chain couples TRBV7-6 to TRBJ2-1; D is tentatively TRBD1 or TRBD2 (5 bases each). V was clipped by 1 base and J by 2 bases, with 9 bases between them. The CDR3 totals 15 residues. Germline CDR1 SGHVS, CDR2 FNYEAQ. In DNA form, the CDR3 reads TGTGCCAGCAGCTTAGACGGGGCCACCTACAATGAGCAGTTCTTC. This encodes CASSLDGATYNEQFF.

This clonotype has a handful of counts. The chain has TRBV5-4 and TRBJ2-1; 8 positions match TRBD1. The CDR3 has 15 amino acids. Trimming removed 0 bases from V and 6 bases from J; junction bases left unmatched: 5. Germline CDR1 is SGHNT and CDR2 is YYREEE (reference sequence). The CDR3 spells CASSLVGTGLNEQFF. CDR3 in DNA: TGTGCCAGCAGCTTGGTGGGGACAGGCCTCAATGAGCAGTTCTTC.

The CDR3 spells CASSLAALAGGGETQYF. The DNA for the CDR3 is TGTGCCAGCAGCTTAGCAGCACTAGCGGGGGGAGGAGAGACCCAGTACTTC. This chain joins TRBV11-2 and TRBJ2-5; TRBD2 matches at 12 bases. Unmatched junction bases numbered 7, after V lost 1 base and J lost 4 bases. This CDR3 contains 17 residues. Germline V CDR1 and CDR2: SGHAT, FQNNGV.

This sequence joins TRBV11-2 and TRBJ1-3; the D gene is possibly TRBD1 (5 bases). Germline V gene sequence: CDR1 SGHAT, CDR2 FQNNGV. The V gene lost 1 base and the J gene lost 3 bases, with 16 bases spanning the gap. The CDR3 is made up of 17 amino acids. The CDR3 nucleotides read TGTGCCAGCAGCTTAGGTGGCTGGGGGAGCTGTGGAAACACCATATATTTT. It codes for CASSLGGWGSCGNTIYF.

This clonotype was found a few times. At one end the junction does not follow the germline gene, possibly because of a read error. The chain uses TRBV16 and TRBJ2-7; D not resolved. CDR3 length: 16 amino acids. The germline V gene has CDR1 KGHSY and CDR2 FQNENV. CDR3 amino acids: CAGSHLRPARFYEQYF. CDR3 bases: TGTGCCGGCAGCCATCTGAGGCCCGCCCGCTTCTACGAGCAGTACTTC.

This clonotype was seen ten or more times. The chain joins TRBV4-1 to TRBJ2-5, with D possibly being TRBD1 (6 bases). V was pared by 1 base and J by 4 bases, with 13 bases between. From germline, CDR1 is MGHRA and CDR2 YSYEKL. The CDR3 extends over 15 amino acids. As DNA, the CDR3 is TGCGCCAGCAGCCAAGGAACGGACAGTGGAGAGACCCAGTACTTC. It specifies CASSQGTDSGETQYF.